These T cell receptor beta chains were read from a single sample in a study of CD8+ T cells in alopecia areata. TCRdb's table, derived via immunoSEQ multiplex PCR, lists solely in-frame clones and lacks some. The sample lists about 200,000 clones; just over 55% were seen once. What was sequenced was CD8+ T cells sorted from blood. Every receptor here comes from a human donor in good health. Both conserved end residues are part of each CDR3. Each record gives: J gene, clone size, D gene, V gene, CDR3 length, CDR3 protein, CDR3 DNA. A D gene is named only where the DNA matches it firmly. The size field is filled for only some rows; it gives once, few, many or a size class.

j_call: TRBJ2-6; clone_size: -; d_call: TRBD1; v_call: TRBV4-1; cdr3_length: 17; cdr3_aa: CASSHVGQGARANVLTF; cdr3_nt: TGCGCCAGCAGCCACGTCGGACAGGGGGCGAGGGCCAACGTCCTGACTTTC
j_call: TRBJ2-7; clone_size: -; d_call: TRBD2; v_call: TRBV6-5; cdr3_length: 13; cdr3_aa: CASSGEGWYEQYF; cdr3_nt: TGTGCCAGCAGTGGGGAGGGGTGGTACGAGCAGTACTTC
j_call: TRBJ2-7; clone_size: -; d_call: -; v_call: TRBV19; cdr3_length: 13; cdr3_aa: CASSMVEGNEQYF; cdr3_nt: TGTGCCAGTAGTATGGTTGAGGGGAACGAGCAGTACTTC
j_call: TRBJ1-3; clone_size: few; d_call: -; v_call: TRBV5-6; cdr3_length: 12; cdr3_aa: CASSLSTSTIYF; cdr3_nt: TGTGCCAGCAGCTTGTCAACATCCACCATATATTTT
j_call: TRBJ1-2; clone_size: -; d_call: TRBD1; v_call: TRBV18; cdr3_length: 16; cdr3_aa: CASSPELGQGNYGYTF; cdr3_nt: TGTGCCAGCTCACCAGAATTGGGACAGGGGAACTATGGCTACACCTTC
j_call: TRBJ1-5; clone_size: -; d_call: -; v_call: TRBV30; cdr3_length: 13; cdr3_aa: CAWSVRDNQPQHF; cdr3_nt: TGTGCCTGGAGTGTAAGGGATAATCAGCCCCAGCATTTT
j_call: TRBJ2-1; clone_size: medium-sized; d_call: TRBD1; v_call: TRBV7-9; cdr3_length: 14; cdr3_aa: CASSFGQGGNEQFF; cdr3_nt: TGTGCCAGCAGCTTCGGACAGGGGGGCAATGAGCAGTTCTTC
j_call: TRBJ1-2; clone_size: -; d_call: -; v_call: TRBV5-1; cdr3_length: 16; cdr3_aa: CASSLGQAGANYGYTF; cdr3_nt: TGCGCCAGCAGCTTGGGTCAGGCTGGAGCTAACTATGGCTACACCTTC
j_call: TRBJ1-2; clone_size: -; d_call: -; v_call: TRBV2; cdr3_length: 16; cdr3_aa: CASNPQASPLDYGYTF; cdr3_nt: TGTGCCTCCAACCCCCAGGCCAGCCCCCTCGACTATGGCTACACCTTC
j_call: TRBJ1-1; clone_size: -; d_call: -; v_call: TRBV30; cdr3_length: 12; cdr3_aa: CAWSDPGGPAFF; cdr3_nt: TGTGCCTGGAGTGACCCTGGGGGCCCTGCTTTCTTT
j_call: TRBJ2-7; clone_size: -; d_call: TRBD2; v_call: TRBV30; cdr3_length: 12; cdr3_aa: CAWTSGGYEQYF; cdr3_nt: TGTGCCTGGACTAGCGGGGGGTACGAGCAGTACTTC
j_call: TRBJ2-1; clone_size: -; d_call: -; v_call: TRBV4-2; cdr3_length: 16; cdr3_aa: CASSQGGGDYNNEQFF; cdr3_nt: TGTGCCAGCAGCCAAGGTGGAGGGGATTATAACAATGAGCAGTTCTTC
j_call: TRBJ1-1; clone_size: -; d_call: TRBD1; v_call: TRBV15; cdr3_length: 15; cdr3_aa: CATSRVGTGGTEAFF; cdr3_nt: TGTGCCACCAGCAGAGTTGGAACAGGGGGTACTGAAGCTTTCTTT
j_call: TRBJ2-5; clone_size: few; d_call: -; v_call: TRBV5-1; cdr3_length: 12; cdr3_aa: CASSLDPETQYF; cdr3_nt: TGCGCCAGCAGCCTTGACCCAGAGACCCAGTACTTC
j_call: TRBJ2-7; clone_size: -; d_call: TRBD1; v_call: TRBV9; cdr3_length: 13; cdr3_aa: CASSVGDRSEQYF; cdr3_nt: TGTGCCAGCAGCGTAGGGGACAGGAGCGAGCAGTACTTC
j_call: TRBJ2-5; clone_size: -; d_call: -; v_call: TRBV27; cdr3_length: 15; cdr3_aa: CASSSPRSPRETQYF; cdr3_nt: TGTGCCAGCAGTTCTCCCCGGTCCCCGCGGGAGACCCAGTACTTC
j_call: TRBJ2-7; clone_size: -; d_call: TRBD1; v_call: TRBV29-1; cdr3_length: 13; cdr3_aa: CSVSGTGALEQYF; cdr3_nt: TGCAGCGTCTCCGGGACAGGGGCTCTCGAGCAGTACTTC
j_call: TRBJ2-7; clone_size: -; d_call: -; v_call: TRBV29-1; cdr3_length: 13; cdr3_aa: CSVGETSPYEQYF; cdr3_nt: TGCAGCGTTGGGGAGACATCCCCCTACGAGCAGTACTTC
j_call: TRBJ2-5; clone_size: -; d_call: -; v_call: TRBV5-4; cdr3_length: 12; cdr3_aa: CASSPWGETQYF; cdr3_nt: TGTGCCAGCAGCCCCTGGGGGGAGACCCAGTACTTC
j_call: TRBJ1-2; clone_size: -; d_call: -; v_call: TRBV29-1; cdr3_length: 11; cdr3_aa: CSVVGGYGYTF; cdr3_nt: TGCAGCGTTGTTGGGGGGTATGGCTACACCTTC
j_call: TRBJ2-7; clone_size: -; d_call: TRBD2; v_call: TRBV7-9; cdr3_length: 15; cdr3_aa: CASSPLAGGVIEQYF; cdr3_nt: TGTGCCAGCAGCCCTTTAGCGGGGGGCGTAATCGAGCAGTACTTC
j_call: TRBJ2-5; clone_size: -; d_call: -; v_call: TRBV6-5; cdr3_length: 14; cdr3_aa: CASSYRARQETQYF; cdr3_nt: TGTGCCAGCAGTTACCGGGCCAGACAAGAGACCCAGTACTTC
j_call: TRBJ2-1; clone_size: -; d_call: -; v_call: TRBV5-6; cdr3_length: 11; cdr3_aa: CASSLGNEQFF; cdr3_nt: TGTGCCAGCAGCTTGGGTAATGAGCAGTTCTTC
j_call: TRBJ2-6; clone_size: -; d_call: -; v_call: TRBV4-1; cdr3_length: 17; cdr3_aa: CASTTAGGGTGANVLTF; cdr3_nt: TGCGCCAGCACCACAGCAGGGGGGGGAACCGGGGCCAACGTCCTGACTTTC
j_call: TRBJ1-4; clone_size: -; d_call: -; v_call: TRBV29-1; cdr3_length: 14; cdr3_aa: CSVAGQPGGEKLFF; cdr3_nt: TGCAGCGTTGCGGGACAACCGGGGGGTGAAAAACTGTTTTTT
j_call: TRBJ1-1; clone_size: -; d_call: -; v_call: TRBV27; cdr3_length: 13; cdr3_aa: CASRIRENTEAFF; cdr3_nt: TGTGCCAGCAGGATCCGGGAGAACACTGAAGCTTTCTTT
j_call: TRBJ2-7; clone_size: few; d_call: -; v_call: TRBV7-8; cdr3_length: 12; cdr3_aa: CASSPDDYEQYF; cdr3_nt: TGTGCCAGCAGCCCCGACGACTACGAGCAGTACTTC
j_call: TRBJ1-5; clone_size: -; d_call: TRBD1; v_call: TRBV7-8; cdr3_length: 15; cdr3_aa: CASSARQGSDQPQHF; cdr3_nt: TGTGCCAGCAGCGCGCGACAGGGTTCCGATCAGCCCCAGCATTTT
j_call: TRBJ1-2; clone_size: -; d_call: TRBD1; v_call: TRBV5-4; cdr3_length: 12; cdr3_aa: CASRMEQGLNTF; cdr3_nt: TGTGCCAGCAGAATGGAACAGGGGCTGAACACCTTC
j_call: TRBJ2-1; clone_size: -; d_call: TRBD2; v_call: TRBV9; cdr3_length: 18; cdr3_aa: CASSVGAGGFPGYNEQFF; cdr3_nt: TGTGCCAGCAGCGTAGGAGCGGGGGGATTCCCAGGCTACAATGAGCAGTTCTTC
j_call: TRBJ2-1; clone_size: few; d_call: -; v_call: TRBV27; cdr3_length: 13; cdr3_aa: CASVGTNNNEQFF; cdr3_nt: TGTGCCAGCGTCGGGACAAACAACAATGAGCAGTTCTTC
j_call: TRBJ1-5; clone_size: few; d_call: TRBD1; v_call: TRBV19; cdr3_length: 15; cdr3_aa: CASSIGTASNQPQHF; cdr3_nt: TGTGCCAGTAGTATTGGGACAGCTAGCAATCAGCCCCAGCATTTT
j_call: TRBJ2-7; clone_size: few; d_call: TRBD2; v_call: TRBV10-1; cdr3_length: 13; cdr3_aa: CASLRLAGYEQYF; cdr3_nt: TGCGCCAGCCTTCGACTAGCGGGCTACGAGCAGTACTTC
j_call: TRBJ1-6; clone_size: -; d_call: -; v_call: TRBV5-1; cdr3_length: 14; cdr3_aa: CASSLETGNSPLHF; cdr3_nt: TGCGCCAGCAGCTTGGAAACAGGGAATTCACCCCTCCACTTT
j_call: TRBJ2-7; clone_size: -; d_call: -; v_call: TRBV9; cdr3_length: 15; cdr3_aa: CASSEGQGGSYEQYF; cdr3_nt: TGTGCCAGCAGCGAAGGACAGGGAGGGTCCTACGAGCAGTACTTC
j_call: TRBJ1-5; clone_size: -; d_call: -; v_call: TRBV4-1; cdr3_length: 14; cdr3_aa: CASSQVGGTQPQHF; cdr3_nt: TGCGCCAGCAGCCAAGTTGGGGGGACTCAGCCCCAGCATTTT
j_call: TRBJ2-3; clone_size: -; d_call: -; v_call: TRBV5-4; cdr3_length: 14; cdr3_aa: CASSFWPVTDTQYF; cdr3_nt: TGTGCCAGCAGCTTTTGGCCAGTCACAGATACGCAGTATTTT
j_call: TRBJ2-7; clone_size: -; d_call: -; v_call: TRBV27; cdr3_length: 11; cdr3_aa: CASSNGYEQYF; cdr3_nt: TGTGCCAGCAGTAACGGCTACGAGCAGTACTTC
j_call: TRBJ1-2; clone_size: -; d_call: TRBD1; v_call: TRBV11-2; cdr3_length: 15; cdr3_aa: CASSSPTGTGDGYTF; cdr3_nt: TGTGCCAGCAGCTCACCTACCGGGACAGGGGATGGCTACACCTTC
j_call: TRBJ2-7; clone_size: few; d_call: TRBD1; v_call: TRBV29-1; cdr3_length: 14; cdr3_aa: CSVERGQGTYEQYF; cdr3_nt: TGCAGCGTTGAGAGGGGACAGGGTACCTACGAGCAGTACTTC
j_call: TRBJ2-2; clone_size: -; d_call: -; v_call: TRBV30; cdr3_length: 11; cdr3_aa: CAERMAGELFF; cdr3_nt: TGTGCCGAGAGGATGGCCGGGGAGCTGTTTTTT
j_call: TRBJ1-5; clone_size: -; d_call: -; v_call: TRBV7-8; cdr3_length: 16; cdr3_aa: CASSHIAGVSNQPQHF; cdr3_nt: TGTGCCAGCAGCCATATAGCCGGGGTTAGCAATCAGCCCCAGCATTTT
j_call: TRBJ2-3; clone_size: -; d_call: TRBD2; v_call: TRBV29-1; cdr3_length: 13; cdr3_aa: CSVGGTSSDTQYF; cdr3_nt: TGCAGCGTAGGTGGGACTAGCTCAGATACGCAGTATTTT
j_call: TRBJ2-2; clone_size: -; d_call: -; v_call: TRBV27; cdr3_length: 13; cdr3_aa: CASSHSTGDGLFF; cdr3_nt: TGTGCCAGCAGTCACTCAACCGGGGATGGGCTGTTTTTT
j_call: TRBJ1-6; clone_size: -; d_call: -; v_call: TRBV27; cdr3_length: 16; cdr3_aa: CASSLSMGTALTPLHF; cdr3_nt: TGTGCCAGCAGTTTATCGATGGGGACGGCTCTCACACCCCTCCACTTT
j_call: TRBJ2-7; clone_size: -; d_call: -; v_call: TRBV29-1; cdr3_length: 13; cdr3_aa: CSVERAGAYEQYF; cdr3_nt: TGCAGCGTTGAAAGGGCAGGCGCCTACGAGCAGTACTTC